This passage covers 18 T cell receptor beta chains from one sample sequenced in a study of untreated major depressive disorder. Study results and caveats: TRBV05-01 (Vbeta 5.1) usage was higher in CD4+ T cells of depressed patients than controls.

Repertoires were generated with immunoSEQ multiplex PCR, while TCRdb's copy carries only in-frame clones and drops some. The sample shows 20,000 or so clones, 92% of them seen only once. Antigens for these TCRs are unknown. The specimen was CD4+ T cells from PBMCs. These receptors were obtained from a woman between 40 and 55 years old with major depressive disorder.

The chain employs TRBV10-3 and TRBJ2-3, with 10 bases that match TRBD1. CDR3 length equals 19 residues. The trim removed 2 bases at V and 1 base at J, leaving 12 bases unmatched. Per the germline V gene, CDR1 is ENHRY and CDR2 is SYGVKD. CDR3 bases: TGTGCCATCAGTGAGCCCCGACAGGGGGCCCTTCTGGGCACAGATACGCAGTATTTT. It is translated as CAISEPRQGALLGTDTQYF.

V gene TRBV5-4 combines with J gene TRBJ2-2; 12 nucleotides match TRBD1. CDR1 SGHNT and CDR2 YYREEE come from the germline V gene (reference sequence). The CDR3 has 15 amino acids. V lost 4 bases and J lost 8; bases outside the gene matches: 6. CDR3 sequence (DNA): TGTGCCAGCAGCCGTCAGGGACAGGGGGCAGGGGAGCTGTTTTTT. Its translation: CASSRQGQGAGELFF.

This chain links TRBV10-3 with TRBJ2-7; TRBD1 might be the D (6 bases). Trimming pared 8 bases from V and 1 base from J, leaving 12 bases between. Germline CDR1 reads ENHRY; CDR2 reads SYGVKD. The CDR3 runs to 13 residues. CDR3 sequence reads: CAIDRSESYEQYV. The CDR3 DNA follows: TGTGCCATCGACAGGTCGGAGTCCTACGAGCAGTACGTC.

The rearrangement uses TRBV5-1 and TRBJ1-4; 10 bases match TRBD1. This CDR3 is built from 16 residues. Trimming cost V 0 bases and J 6 bases; bases outside gene matches: 5. Germline CDR1 and CDR2: SGHRS and YFSETQ. DNA of the CDR3: TGCGCCAGCAGCTTGGGCTGGACAGGGGGGGATGAAAAACTGTTTTTT. Translating it yields CASSLGWTGGDEKLFF.

The chain combines TRBV6-5 with TRBJ1-1; a possible D gene is TRBD1 (6 bases). Germline CDR1 MNHEY, CDR2 SVGAGI. V was cut by 6 bases and J by 3 bases, with 11 bases left in between. The CDR3 runs 13 residues. The CDR3 bases are TGTGCCAGCAGCCCTTACAGGGACACTGAAGCTTTCTTT. It is translated as CASSPYRDTEAFF.

The J gene is TRBJ2-1, the V gene TRBV7-2; D may be TRBD1 (6 bases). V shed 0 bases and J shed 7 bases, with 22 bases lying between them. This CDR3 comprises 18 residues. Germline V gives CDR1 SGHTA, CDR2 FQGNSA. The DNA of the CDR3 is TGTGCCAGCAGCTTAGCCGACCGACAGGTATTTACTTTGAATGAGCAGTTCTTC. This sequence encodes CASSLADRQVFTLNEQFF.

The CDR3 region has the DNA TGTGCCAGCGGGTTGAACACTGAAGCTTTCTTT. Residues: CASGLNTEAFF. The genes are TRBV6-1 and TRBJ1-1, with unresolved D. The ends were cut back, 8 bases at V and 0 bases at J, with 4 bases in the middle. This CDR3 contains 11 residues. The germline CDR1 and CDR2 sequences are MNHNS and SASEGT.

The V call is TRBV5-4, the J call TRBJ1-4; no clear D gene. V lost 4 bases, J lost 2 bases, and 6 bases lay in between. Germline V gene data show CDR1 as SGHNT and CDR2 as YYREEE (reference sequence). This CDR3 comprises 13 residues. The CDR3 loop is CASSAGTNEKLFF. The CDR3 DNA sequence: TGTGCCAGCAGCGCGGGTACTAATGAAAAACTGTTTTTT.

CDR3 bases: TGTGCCATCAGTGGCGGGACCGAGCAGTACTTC. Its protein product is CAISGGTEQYF. The rearrangement joins TRBV10-3 to TRBJ2-7; maybe TRBD2 (6 bases). Between the trimmed V and J ends, which lost 4 bases and 6 bases, there was a span of 7 bases. This CDR3 is built from 11 residues. Germline V gene sequence: CDR1 ENHRY, CDR2 SYGVKD.

DNA for the CDR3: TGTGCCAGTTGGACAGGCCCCAACTCTGGAAACACCATATATTTT. Translation: CASWTGPNSGNTIYF. V usage is TRBV6-5 and J usage is TRBJ1-3, with TRBD1 identical over 7 bases. CDR3 length: 15 residues. Germline V gene sequence: CDR1 MNHEY, CDR2 SVGAGI. V lost 9 bases and J lost 0; bases outside the gene matches: 8.

The rearrangement links TRBV29-1 to TRBJ1-1, with D possibly TRBD1 on 5 matching bases. Germline V CDR1 and CDR2: SQVTM, ANQGSEA. The CDR3 is 10 amino acids. V was trimmed by 6 bases and J by 7 bases, leaving 9 bases between them. CDR3 nucleotide sequence: TGCAGCGTGGGAACAGGTGAAGCTTTCTTT. It specifies CSVGTGEAFF.

J is TRBJ2-3 and V is TRBV7-3; D is possibly TRBD1 (6 bases). This CDR3 comprises 16 residues. The germline gives CDR1 SGHTA, CDR2 FQGTGA. Between the trimmed V and J ends, which lost 5 bases and 4 bases, there was a span of 19 bases. CDR3 DNA: TGTGCCAGCAGCGCCGGGGTACAGGGAAGGTCAGATACGCAGTATTTT. Translation gives CASSAGVQGRSDTQYF.

V gene TRBV2 combines with J gene TRBJ1-1; 7 nucleotides line up with TRBD1. CDR1 is SNHLY, CDR2 FYNNEI, per germline. The CDR3 extends over 13 amino acids. V trimming: 10 bases; J trimming: 5 bases; junction bases outside the gene matches: 10. The CDR3 protein is CATTRQGLTEAFF. CDR3 bases: TGTGCCACTACAAGACAGGGTCTAACTGAAGCTTTCTTT.

The chain recombines TRBV10-1 with TRBJ2-2; no clear D. Germline assignment: CDR1 WNHNN and CDR2 SYGVQD (reference sequence). With 4 bases removed from V and 0 bases from J, the gap between germline ends came to 6 bases. This CDR3 has 14 amino acids. CDR3 amino acids: CASSVYPNTGELFF. The CDR3 DNA sequence: TGCGCCAGCAGTGTTTATCCGAACACCGGGGAGCTGTTTTTT.

The chain carries TRBV2 and TRBJ2-2; 9 nucleotides line up with TRBD1. The germline V gene encodes CDR1 SNHLY and CDR2 FYNNEI. Trimming cost V 9 bases and J 2 bases; bases outside gene matches: 10. This CDR3 comprises 16 residues. The DNA for the CDR3 is TGTGCCAGGTCAACCGGGACAGGGATTAACACCGGGGAGCTGTTTTTT. Translation: CARSTGTGINTGELFF.

The J gene is TRBJ2-1, the V gene TRBV4-2; D is undetermined. This CDR3 spans 13 amino acids. Germline CDR1 reads LGHNA; CDR2 reads YNFKEQ. V was trimmed by 1 base and J by 8 bases, leaving 9 bases between them. CDR3: CASSQAINDEQFF. The CDR3 DNA reads TGTGCCAGCAGCCAAGCCATTAACGATGAGCAGTTCTTC.

This chain connects TRBV2 to TRBJ2-2; possible D gene TRBD2, 5 bases. V dropped 6 bases and J dropped 7 bases, with 21 bases sitting between them. This CDR3 comprises 16 residues. Germline V CDR1 and CDR2: SNHLY, FYNNEI. This chain's CDR3 is CASRDLGPLGSGELFF. Written as DNA, the CDR3 is TGTGCCAGCAGGGACCTCGGGCCCCTAGGGAGCGGGGAGCTGTTTTTT.

V usage is TRBV6-6 and J usage is TRBJ1-2, with D possibly TRBD1 on 6 matching bases. The CDR3 loop spans 11 amino acids. The ends were cut back, 8 bases at V and 8 bases at J, with 12 bases in the middle. The germline V gene has CDR1 MNHNY and CDR2 SVGAGI (reference sequence). The chain's CDR3 is CASEGGGGYTF. CDR3 DNA: TGTGCCAGCGAAGGGGGTGGGGGCTACACCTTC.